This TCR beta chain derives from a study of T-cell reconstitution after alpha-beta-depleted transplantation in children. Study results and limitations: Counts and diversity of T cells one year after transplant came mostly from newly produced T cells. Reportedly, only several hundred clones from non-depleted graft cells drove alpha-beta T-cell counts at about two months. Surviving recipient cells, namely T cells and thymic progenitors, were the source of high day-60 TCRbeta diversity in some patients.

Unique molecular identifiers were used to barcode this TCRbeta library. MiXCR, applied by TCRdb to the PCR reads, yields one record per CDR3 protein. Of approximately 650,000 distinct CDR3 sequences listed, around 13% are singletons. The CDR3 runs 13 residues. Germline CDR1 is DFQATT and CDR2 is SNEGSKA (reference sequence). V was pared by 2 bases and J by 5 bases, with 10 bases between. Comment on this clonotype: What it binds is not known.

This sequence was found in a girl aged 2 to 9 with congenital amegakaryocytic thrombocytopenia, due to receive a stem cell transplant. The chain links TRBV20-1 to TRBJ2-1; a possible D gene is TRBD1 (6 bases). This specimen was PBMCs, taken before TCRalphabeta/CD19-depleted stem cell transplant. CDR3 nucleotides: TGCAGTGCTAGAAAGGACAGTCACAATGAGCAGTTCTTC. It encodes CSARKDSHNEQFF.